Each of the 27 T cell receptor beta chains below was sequenced from the same sample in a study of tumor-infiltrating T cells and Merkel cell polyomavirus. Study in general: The T cells studied were CD8+ and recognized the Merkel cell polyomavirus KLL epitope.

This table comes from immunoSEQ multiplex PCR, and its TCRdb copy is limited to in-frame clones, with some not included. The table has 20,000 to 30,000 clones, 70% to 90% seen once. Robust Merkel cell polyomavirus Large T antigen positivity by immunohistochemistry was seen in all patients' tumors. Material: lymph node tissue. The receptor source for this set is a man over 45 with Merkel cell carcinoma.

The CDR3 sequence is CASSESVTMNTEAFF. As DNA, the CDR3 is TGTGCCAGCAGTGAGTCGGTTACTATGAACACTGAAGCTTTCTTT. This sequence joins TRBV2 and TRBJ1-1; D unresolved. The germline V and J ends were trimmed by 3 bases and 0 bases, with 11 bases remaining between them. In germline, CDR1 is SNHLY, CDR2 FYNNEI. The CDR3 length is 15 residues.

The J gene is TRBJ2-1, the V gene TRBV9, with 12 bases identical to TRBD2. The CDR3 runs 16 residues. V was clipped by 3 bases and J by 4 bases; unmatched bases: 5. CDR1 is SGDLS, CDR2 YYNGEE, per germline. The CDR3 DNA reads as TGTGCCAGCAGCGACCGGACTAGCGGGGCATACAATGAGCAGTTCTTC. Protein sequence: CASSDRTSGAYNEQFF. Using reference TRBV9 and TRBJ2-1 for the parts outside the CDR3, the full variable domain is DSGVTQTPKHLITATGQRVTLRCSPRSGDLSVYWYQQSLDQGLQFLIQYYNGEERAKGNILERFSAQQFPDLHSELNLSSLELGDSALYFCASSDRTSGAYNEQFFGPGTRLTVL.

This clone has only one observation. As DNA, the CDR3 is TGTGCCAGCAGCCCGGACAGGGGGGCGGCTCAGCCCCAGCATTTT. Translated: CASSPDRGAAQPQHF. The chain is built from TRBV7-8 and TRBJ1-5, with 10 bases matching TRBD1. The CDR3 covers 15 residues. Germline trimming cut 5 bases from V and 6 bases from J; bases unmatched to any gene: 7. Germline V lookup: CDR1 SGHVS, CDR2 FQNEAQ.

This clone has only a few counts. V usage is TRBV29-1 and J usage is TRBJ1-1; a weak D match, TRBD1 (6 bases). The germline CDR1 and CDR2 sequences are SQVTM and ANQGSEA. The V gene lost 3 bases and the J gene lost 0 bases, with 11 bases spanning the gap. The CDR3 runs to 14 residues. The CDR3 reads CSVDKTGMNTEAFF. As DNA, the CDR3 is TGCAGCGTTGATAAAACAGGGATGAACACTGAAGCTTTCTTT.

The chain combines TRBV6-1 with TRBJ1-5; D is possibly TRBD1 (6 bases). The CDR3 has 15 residues. Germline lookup yields CDR1 MNHNS and CDR2 SASEGT. V gave up 6 bases and J gave up 0 bases, with 12 bases separating them. The CDR3, as DNA: TGTGCCAGCAGCACAGGACAGTATAGCAATCAGCCCCAGCATTTT. This translates into CASSTGQYSNQPQHF.

This clone was seen more than once but under ten times. The CDR3 protein is CASTFATGVSGYTF. The DNA of the CDR3 is TGTGCCAGCACCTTTGCCACAGGGGTGAGTGGCTACACCTTC. This chain joins TRBV5-8 and TRBJ1-2, with 7 bases identical to TRBD1. Germline lookup yields CDR1 SGHTS and CDR2 YDEGEE. Losses at the gene ends were 6 bases for V and 7 bases for J; bases not matched to a gene: 12. The CDR3 is 14 amino acids.

The chain couples TRBV19 to TRBJ1-1, with D maybe TRBD1 (5 bases). Trimming left V 10 bases short and J 1 base short, with 10 bases between. The germline CDR1 and CDR2 sequences are LNHDA and SQIVND (reference sequence). This CDR3 has 12 residues. The CDR3 sequence: CATSQGNTEAFF. Written as DNA, the CDR3 is TGTGCCACCTCCCAGGGGAACACTGAAGCTTTCTTT.

V gene TRBV5-4 combines with J gene TRBJ2-1; 8 nucleotides agree with TRBD2. CDR1 is SGHNT and CDR2 is YYREEE in the germline V gene (reference sequence). V was clipped by 1 base and J by 3 bases; unmatched bases: 3. The CDR3 is made up of 15 amino acids. CDR3 loop: CASSLKLADYNEQFF. The DNA for the CDR3 is TGTGCCAGCAGCTTGAAACTAGCGGACTACAATGAGCAGTTCTTC.

This chain uses TRBV6-5 with TRBJ1-2; 7 bases line up with TRBD1. The CDR3 length is 15 residues. Per germline, CDR1 MNHEY and CDR2 SVGAGI. V lost 4 bases, J lost 0 bases, and 5 bases stayed unmatched. This CDR3 is CASSSLQGTNYGYTF. CDR3 coding DNA: TGTGCCAGCAGTTCCCTACAGGGGACTAACTATGGCTACACCTTC.

The gene calls are TRBV7-2 and TRBJ2-7; possibly TRBD2 for D (6 bases). CDR1 and CDR2 from the germline V gene are SGHTA and FQGNSA. Between the trimmed V and J ends, which lost 5 bases and 4 bases, there was a span of 15 bases. The CDR3 runs 14 residues. The CDR3 region has the DNA TGTGCCAGCAGCGGCCGGGACGGGAGATACGAGCAGTACTTC. Protein sequence: CASSGRDGRYEQYF.

This clone is a singleton in its sample. The rearrangement joins TRBV27 to TRBJ1-6; a weak D match, TRBD1 (5 bases). CDR3 length equals 17 residues. Trimming shortened V by 4 bases and J by 0 bases, and 13 bases separated the two germline ends. Per germline, CDR1 MNHEY and CDR2 SMNVEV (reference sequence). CDR3 in DNA: TGTGCCAGCAGTTCAACACCGGACATCTCCTATAATTCACCCCTCCACTTT. Amino acid sequence: CASSSTPDISYNSPLHF.

The chain carries TRBV6-1 and TRBJ2-7; TRBD2 agrees at 10 bases. Germline-derived CDR1 and CDR2 are MNHNS and SASEGT. The CDR3 spans 16 residues. V lost 3 bases to trimming and J lost 3 bases; unmatched junction nucleotides: 8. CDR3 in amino acids: CASSEAGTSELYEQYF. For the CDR3, the DNA is TGTGCCAGCAGTGAGGCCGGGACTAGCGAACTCTACGAGCAGTACTTC.

The chain joins TRBV9 to TRBJ2-7; 7 nucleotides align to TRBD2. There are 17 residues in the CDR3. V trimming: 4 bases; J trimming: 5 bases; junction bases outside the gene matches: 18. Germline-derived CDR1 and CDR2 are SGDLS and YYNGEE. In DNA form, the CDR3 reads TGTGCCAGCAGCCAAAACGTGGGGGGAGGGCCAGGGAACGAGCAGTACTTC. This translates into CASSQNVGGGPGNEQYF. Supplemented by reference TRBV9 and TRBJ2-7, the full variable domain reads DSGVTQTPKHLITATGQRVTLRCSPRSGDLSVYWYQQSLDQGLQFLIQYYNGEERAKGNILERFSAQQFPDLHSELNLSSLELGDSALYFCASSQNVGGGPGNEQYFGPGTRLTVT.

The rearrangement links TRBV5-1 to TRBJ1-2; the match to TRBD1 covers 12 bases. With 4 bases clipped from V and 1 base from J, the junction kept 8 bases outside the gene matches. Germline-derived CDR1 and CDR2 are SGHRS and YFSETQ. The CDR3 consists of 17 residues. The CDR3 is CASSLEGQGAFNYGYTF. In nucleotides, the CDR3 is TGCGCCAGCAGCCTGGAGGGACAGGGGGCTTTTAACTATGGCTACACCTTC.

The CDR3 region is CAWSSSGGGTQYF. CDR3 nucleotide sequence: TGTGCCTGGAGTTCGAGCGGGGGGGGGACCCAGTACTTC. This sequence joins TRBV30 and TRBJ2-5; TRBD2 matches 10 bases. The V and J ends lost 2 bases and 7 bases, in that order; junction bases with no gene match: 4. CDR1 is GTSNPN, CDR2 SVGIG, per germline (reference sequence). This CDR3 has 13 residues.

V usage is TRBV4-1 and J usage is TRBJ1-3, with D possibly TRBD1 on 5 matching bases. This CDR3 spans 16 amino acids. V lost 0 bases and J lost 0, with 9 bases in between. CDR1 is MGHRA, CDR2 YSYEKL, per germline. The CDR3 DNA reads as TGCGCCAGCAGCCAAGAAACGGGGGGCTCTGGAAACACCATATATTTT. Its protein is CASSQETGGSGNTIYF.

V and J are TRBV27 and TRBJ2-7; 7 bases are shared with TRBD1. CDR3 length: 14 amino acids. The ends lost 5 bases at V and 3 bases at J; junction bases unmatched: 7. Germline loops: CDR1 MNHEY, CDR2 SMNVEV (reference sequence). The CDR3, as DNA: TGTGCCAGCAGTCCAAAGGGGGCATTCTACGAGCAGTACTTC. It codes for CASSPKGAFYEQYF.

The chain carries TRBV28 and TRBJ2-5, with 11 positions matching TRBD2. This CDR3 has 15 residues. With 6 bases clipped from V and 5 bases from J, the junction kept 8 bases outside the gene matches. The V gene's germline CDR1 is MDHEN and CDR2 SYDVKM. The CDR3 spells CASRLSGGARETQYF. The CDR3 nucleotides read TGTGCCAGCAGACTTAGCGGGGGGGCCCGGGAGACCCAGTACTTC.

About this clone itself: The germline gene is not matched at one end of the junction; a read error may be the cause. The chain links TRBV5-4 to TRBJ2-7; the match to TRBD2 covers 10 bases. This CDR3 spans 13 amino acids. Germline-derived CDR1 and CDR2 are SGHNT and YYREEE (reference sequence). CDR3 loop: CASSLDASGGAGF. Here the CDR3 DNA reads TGTGCCAGCAGCTTGGATGCTAGCGGGGGTGCAGGTTTC.

The rearrangement uses TRBV6-7 and TRBJ2-7; 7 bases agree with TRBD2. TRBV6-7 carries the ORF label, with uncertain function. Trimming cost V 0 bases and J 0 bases; bases outside gene matches: 8. The CDR3 spans 17 residues. CDR3 in DNA: TGTGCCAGCAGTTACTCGGGCTCGCGGGGGAGCTCCTACGAGCAGTACTTC. Translating it yields CASSYSGSRGSSYEQYF.

The chain joins TRBV2 to TRBJ1-2, with D possibly matching TRBD1 (5 bases). This CDR3 is built from 14 residues. V lost 5 bases to trimming and J lost 1 base, with 11 bases between them. Germline-derived CDR1 and CDR2 are SNHLY and FYNNEI. The CDR3 loop reads CASSNRQINYGYTF. In DNA, the CDR3 is TGTGCCAGCAGTAACCGACAGATTAACTATGGCTACACCTTC.

The rearrangement uses TRBV7-3 and TRBJ2-2, with 9 positions matching TRBD2. V shed 3 bases, J shed 5 bases, and the junction held 7 bases outside the gene matches. Looked up from germline, CDR1 is SGHTA and CDR2 is FQGTGA. This CDR3 is built from 16 residues. The CDR3 loop reads CASSFGGGARTGELFF. The DNA for the CDR3 is TGTGCCAGCAGCTTCGGCGGGGGGGCTCGTACCGGGGAGCTGTTTTTT.

This clone was found a few times. The rearrangement links TRBV4-3 to TRBJ1-1; D remains ambiguous. Germline V CDR1 and CDR2: LGHNA, YSLEER. The CDR3 loop spans 16 amino acids. Between the trimmed V and J ends, which lost 1 base and 3 bases, there was a span of 15 bases. The CDR3 bases are TGCGCCAGCAGCCAAGGCACAGTAGGATGGGACACTGAAGCTTTCTTT. Protein: CASSQGTVGWDTEAFF.

V gene TRBV11-3 combines with J gene TRBJ2-7, with D perhaps matching TRBD1 (5 bases). CDR1 is SGHNT, CDR2 YENEEA, per germline. Trimming took 0 bases from V and 5 from J, leaving 11 bases between them. This CDR3 region has 14 residues. As DNA, the CDR3 is TGTGCCAGCAGCTTAGATGGGGCGACCCACGAGCAGTACTTC. It codes for CASSLDGATHEQYF.

DNA of the CDR3: TGTGCCAGCAGCCCAAACCCTAGCGGGCCCACAGATACGCAGTATTTT. As protein: CASSPNPSGPTDTQYF. The chain is built from TRBV7-3 and TRBJ2-3; 8 bases fit TRBD2. Germline CDR1 and CDR2: SGHTA and FQGTGA. The V gene end was trimmed by 5 bases and the J gene end by 2 bases; junction bases not matched to a gene: 9. The CDR3 contains 16 residues.

This clone has more than one count but fewer than ten. The chain couples TRBV2 to TRBJ1-6; TRBD1 matches at 12 bases. V was pared by 6 bases and J by 10 bases, with 4 bases of the junction left unmatched. The length of the CDR3 is 14 residues. Looked up from germline, CDR1 is SNHLY and CDR2 is FYNNEI. The chain's CDR3 is CASRGTGGSSPLHF. The CDR3 coding sequence is TGTGCCAGCAGGGGGACAGGGGGCAGCTCACCCCTCCACTTT.

J is TRBJ1-5 and V is TRBV28; D is possibly TRBD1 (5 bases). Trimming took 2 bases from V and 4 from J, leaving 12 bases between them. This CDR3 spans 15 amino acids. The germline CDR1 and CDR2 sequences are MDHEN and SYDVKM. Here the CDR3 DNA reads TGTGCCAGCAGTTTAGAAGGGGCGGGGAATCAGCCCCAGCATTTT. Its translation is CASSLEGAGNQPQHF.